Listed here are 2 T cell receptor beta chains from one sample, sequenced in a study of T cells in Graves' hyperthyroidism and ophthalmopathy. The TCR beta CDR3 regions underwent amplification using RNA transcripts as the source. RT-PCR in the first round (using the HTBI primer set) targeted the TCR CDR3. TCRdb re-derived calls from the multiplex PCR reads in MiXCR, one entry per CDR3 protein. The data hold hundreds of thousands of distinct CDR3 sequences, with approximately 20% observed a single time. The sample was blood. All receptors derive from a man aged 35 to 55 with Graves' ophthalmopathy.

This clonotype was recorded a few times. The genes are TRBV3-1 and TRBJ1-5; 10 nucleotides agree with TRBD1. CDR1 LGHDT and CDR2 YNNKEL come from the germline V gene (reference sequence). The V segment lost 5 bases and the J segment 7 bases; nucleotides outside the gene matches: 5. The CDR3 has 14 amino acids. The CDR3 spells CASSGDRGTQPQHF. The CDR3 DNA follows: TGTGCCAGCAGCGGGGACAGGGGAACACAGCCCCAGCATTTT.

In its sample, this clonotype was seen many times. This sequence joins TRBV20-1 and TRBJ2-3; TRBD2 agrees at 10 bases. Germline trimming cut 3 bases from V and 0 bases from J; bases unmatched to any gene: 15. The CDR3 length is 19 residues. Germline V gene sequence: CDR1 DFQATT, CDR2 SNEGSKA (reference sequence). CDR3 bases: TGCAGTGCTAGGAGCGGGGGGGGTACCCGACTATCAAGCACAGATACGCAGTATTTT. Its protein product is CSARSGGGTRLSSTDTQYF.